The next 12 T cell receptor beta chains were all read from a single sample in a study of PD-L1 blockade in urothelial cancer. Measured with immunoSEQ multiplex PCR; TCRdb has only the in-frame clones, and not every one. The table records tens of thousands of clones, over 80% of them present only once. The time point here: pretreatment peripheral blood. The source was PBMCs, collected around atezolizumab (anti-PD-L1) treatment. These TCRs come from a woman aged 65 to 85 with urothelial cancer.

This chain links TRBV5-1 with TRBJ2-6; D perhaps matches TRBD1 (6 bases). The CDR3 covers 17 residues. CDR1 and CDR2 (germline): SGHRS, YFSETQ. V lost 3 bases and J 3 bases, leaving 16 bases between the germline ends. The CDR3 DNA sequence: TGCGCCAGCAGCTACGAGACAGGTTCCGATGGGGCCAACGTCCTGACTTTC. Its protein product is CASSYETGSDGANVLTF.

J is TRBJ1-2 and V is TRBV5-6; D might be TRBD1 (6 bases). Germline V gives CDR1 SGHDT, CDR2 YYEEEE. The CDR3 loop spans 14 amino acids. V was clipped by 1 base and J by 5 bases, with 12 bases between them. In nucleotides, the CDR3 is TGTGCCAGCAGCTTGTTACAGGGTGGATATGGCTACACCTTC. Encoded protein: CASSLLQGGYGYTF.

The CDR3 DNA sequence: TGTGCCAGTAGTACCCGGACAGCCACAGATACGCAGTATTTT. It translates to CASSTRTATDTQYF. V gene TRBV19 combines with J gene TRBJ2-3; D is possibly TRBD1 (6 bases). Trimming cost V 4 bases and J 2 bases, with 10 bases left between them. The CDR3 extends over 14 amino acids. Germline V gene lookup returns CDR1 LNHDA and CDR2 SQIVND (reference sequence).

The chain has TRBV4-1 and TRBJ2-1; 11 bases line up with TRBD2. Per germline, CDR1 MGHRA and CDR2 YSYEKL. Trimming at V came to 4 bases and at J to 5 bases, leaving 10 bases not matched to a gene. The CDR3 has 17 amino acids. The CDR3 spells CASSPRVAGGSHNEQFF. The CDR3 DNA reads as TGCGCCAGCAGCCCCCGGGTAGCGGGAGGGTCCCACAATGAGCAGTTCTTC.

The chain has TRBV4-1 and TRBJ1-5; D may be TRBD1 (5 bases). The CDR3 extends over 17 amino acids. Trimming shortened V by 0 bases and J by 4 bases, and 16 bases separated the two germline ends. Germline V gene data show CDR1 as MGHRA and CDR2 as YSYEKL. The CDR3 here is CASSQDLGQGRNQPQHF. CDR3 bases: TGCGCCAGCAGCCAAGATCTGGGGCAAGGACGTAATCAGCCCCAGCATTTT.

This chain uses TRBV5-8 with TRBJ2-5; D not resolved. The germline gives CDR1 SGHTS, CDR2 YDEGEE. Between the trimmed V and J ends, which lost 1 base and 4 bases, there was a span of 14 bases. CDR3 length equals 15 residues. The CDR3 reads CASSLKSGWAETQYF. Written as DNA, the CDR3 is TGTGCCAGCAGCTTGAAGAGTGGGTGGGCAGAGACCCAGTACTTC.

The chain is built from TRBV18 and TRBJ1-5; D is uncertain. Germline V gene sequence: CDR1 KGHSH, CDR2 LQKENI. Trimming removed 2 bases from V and 5 bases from J, with 10 bases in between. The CDR3 sequence is 14 residues long. The CDR3 spells CASSPARSDQPQHF. CDR3 coding DNA: TGTGCCAGCTCACCAGCACGGAGCGATCAGCCCCAGCATTTT.

V is TRBV30 and J is TRBJ1-1; D gene unclear. Trimming pared 0 bases from V and 5 bases from J, leaving 22 bases between. There are 17 residues in the CDR3. CDR1 GTSNPN and CDR2 SVGIG come from the germline V gene (reference sequence). Here the CDR3 reads CAWSVYSPVPRGTEAFF. The DNA of the CDR3 is TGTGCCTGGAGTGTATATTCCCCGGTGCCCCGGGGTACTGAAGCTTTCTTT.

The chain combines TRBV28 with TRBJ1-5, with TRBD1 identical over 9 bases. The length of the CDR3 is 15 residues. Germline assignment: CDR1 MDHEN and CDR2 SYDVKM. The J segment lost 11 bases and the V segment lost 5 bases, leaving 13 bases of the junction unmatched. The chain's CDR3 is CASSQHRGRRGAQHF. CDR3 in DNA: TGTGCCAGCAGTCAACACAGGGGGCGGCGTGGGGCCCAGCATTTT.

The genes are TRBV10-3 and TRBJ2-2, with 8 bases aligning to TRBD2. Looked up from germline, CDR1 is ENHRY and CDR2 is SYGVKD. V lost 11 bases to trimming and J lost 1 base; unmatched junction nucleotides: 6. This CDR3 is built from 14 residues. The CDR3 loop is CASGLAGNTGELFF. CDR3 sequence (DNA): TGTGCCTCCGGGCTAGCGGGGAACACCGGGGAGCTGTTTTTT.

CDR3 nucleotide sequence: TGTGCCAGCAGCTTGCCGGGACTAGCGGGGGTAGAGACCCAGTACTTC. This encodes CASSLPGLAGVETQYF. The V call is TRBV7-2, the J call TRBJ2-5; 14 nucleotides agree with TRBD2. Losses at the gene ends were 3 bases for V and 4 bases for J; bases not matched to a gene: 4. The CDR3 runs to 16 residues. From germline, CDR1 is SGHTA and CDR2 FQGNSA.

The CDR3 here is CASSFGGSSAYEQYF. Written as DNA, the CDR3 is TGTGCCAGCAGTTTTGGCGGGAGTTCAGCGTACGAGCAGTACTTC. The chain joins TRBV28 to TRBJ2-7, with 7 positions matching TRBD2. With V trimmed by 3 bases and J by 4 bases, 9 bases remained unmatched. The CDR3 runs to 15 residues. In germline, CDR1 is MDHEN, CDR2 SYDVKM.